This is a list of T cell receptor beta chains from one sample in a study of radiation and T cells in renal cell carcinoma. The protocol was immunoSEQ multiplex PCR, while the TCRdb copy is restricted to in-frame clones and leaves out a portion. Among 100,000 to 150,000 clones listed, around 81% were seen once. The specimen was blood, collected from a patient whose treatment included radiotherapy and nephrectomy. The receptors originated from a man aged 50 to 60 with renal cell carcinoma. Each CDR3 is given with its conserved first and last residue. The order of the fields is clone size, V gene, J gene, D gene, CDR3 DNA, CDR3 protein. A D gene is named only where the DNA matches it firmly. Part of the rows lack a size; the others show once, few, many or a class for expanded clones.

clone_size: NA; v_call: TRBV7-2; j_call: TRBJ1-1; d_call: NA; cdr3_nt: TGTGCCAGCAGCTTAACTCGTCCGGGGGCGAACACTGAAGCTTTCTTT; cdr3_aa: CASSLTRPGANTEAFF
clone_size: NA; v_call: TRBV2; j_call: TRBJ2-1; d_call: NA; cdr3_nt: TGTGCCATGTCCCTCGGACTACTTTCCTACAATGAGCAGTTCTTC; cdr3_aa: CAMSLGLLSYNEQFF
clone_size: few; v_call: TRBV5-5; j_call: TRBJ2-7; d_call: TRBD1; cdr3_nt: TGTGCCAGCAGCTTGCACCTACAGGGGAACAACGAGCAGTACTTC; cdr3_aa: CASSLHLQGNNEQYF
clone_size: NA; v_call: TRBV6-6; j_call: TRBJ2-2; d_call: NA; cdr3_nt: TGTGCCAGCAGGGCCGCAGGGACCACCGGGGAGCTGTTTTTT; cdr3_aa: CASRAAGTTGELFF
clone_size: NA; v_call: TRBV18; j_call: TRBJ1-5; d_call: NA; cdr3_nt: TGTGCCAGCTCACCACCGGCCCACACCCAGCCCCAGCATTTT; cdr3_aa: CASSPPAHTQPQHF
clone_size: NA; v_call: TRBV7-8; j_call: TRBJ2-7; d_call: TRBD2; cdr3_nt: TGTGCCAGCAGCTCCAGACTAGCGGGGCTTTACGAGCAGTACTTC; cdr3_aa: CASSSRLAGLYEQYF
clone_size: once; v_call: TRBV10-3; j_call: TRBJ2-1; d_call: NA; cdr3_nt: TGTGCCATCATGCGGCAGGGGTCCTACAATGAGCAGTTCTTC; cdr3_aa: CAIMRQGSYNEQFF
clone_size: NA; v_call: TRBV5-1; j_call: TRBJ1-1; d_call: NA; cdr3_nt: TGCGCCAGCAGCTTGGTAGAACTGAACACTGAAGCTTTCTTT; cdr3_aa: CASSLVELNTEAFF
clone_size: NA; v_call: TRBV18; j_call: TRBJ1-1; d_call: NA; cdr3_nt: TGTGCCAGCTCACCACCGTTTGGAGAGGCTGAAGCTTTCTTT; cdr3_aa: CASSPPFGEAEAFF
clone_size: NA; v_call: TRBV18; j_call: TRBJ2-1; d_call: TRBD2; cdr3_nt: TGTGCCAGCTCACCGGCTAGCGGGGGCCACTACAATGAGCAGTTCTTC; cdr3_aa: CASSPASGGHYNEQFF
clone_size: NA; v_call: TRBV10-3; j_call: TRBJ2-3; d_call: NA; cdr3_nt: TGTGCCATCAGTACTAGTGAGAACACAGATACGCAGTATTTT; cdr3_aa: CAISTSENTDTQYF
clone_size: NA; v_call: TRBV7-2; j_call: TRBJ1-2; d_call: NA; cdr3_nt: TGTGCCAGCAGCTTAGCGGCAGCCTCGTCTGGCTACACCTTC; cdr3_aa: CASSLAAASSGYTF
clone_size: NA; v_call: TRBV6-6; j_call: TRBJ2-5; d_call: TRBD1; cdr3_nt: TGTGCCAGCAGTTACTCTCGGACAGGGGGGGAGACCCAGTACTTC; cdr3_aa: CASSYSRTGGETQYF
clone_size: NA; v_call: TRBV7-2; j_call: TRBJ2-7; d_call: NA; cdr3_nt: TGTGCCAGCAGCCCTTTGGACGAGCAGTACTTC; cdr3_aa: CASSPLDEQYF
clone_size: NA; v_call: TRBV5-1; j_call: TRBJ2-3; d_call: NA; cdr3_nt: TGCGCCAGCAGCTTGGCCCGGGGCACAGATACGCAGTATTTT; cdr3_aa: CASSLARGTDTQYF
clone_size: NA; v_call: TRBV2; j_call: TRBJ2-1; d_call: NA; cdr3_nt: TGTGCCAGCCACCGGGCGGACAATGAGCAGTTCTTC; cdr3_aa: CASHRADNEQFF
clone_size: NA; v_call: TRBV5-1; j_call: TRBJ2-1; d_call: NA; cdr3_nt: TGCGCCAGCAGTTTGAGGGGGGCTACCTACAATGAGCAGTTCTTC; cdr3_aa: CASSLRGATYNEQFF
clone_size: once; v_call: TRBV6-6; j_call: TRBJ1-1; d_call: NA; cdr3_nt: TGTGCCAGCAGTTACGCGCTGGTCGAAGACACTGAAGCTTTCTTT; cdr3_aa: CASSYALVEDTEAFF
clone_size: NA; v_call: TRBV13; j_call: TRBJ2-5; d_call: NA; cdr3_nt: TGTGCCAGCAGCCGATCCATACAGACCCAGTACTTC; cdr3_aa: CASSRSIQTQYF
clone_size: NA; v_call: TRBV27; j_call: TRBJ2-5; d_call: NA; cdr3_nt: TGTGCCAGCAGGGACACAGGGCTTTTGGGGGAGACCCAGTACTTC; cdr3_aa: CASRDTGLLGETQYF
clone_size: NA; v_call: TRBV7-3; j_call: TRBJ2-2; d_call: NA; cdr3_nt: TGTGCCAGCAGCAAGGGACGAGACACCGGGGAGCTGTTTTTT; cdr3_aa: CASSKGRDTGELFF
clone_size: NA; v_call: TRBV27; j_call: TRBJ1-4; d_call: NA; cdr3_nt: TGTGCCAGCAGTTTAATGGTGGCAGGGGCAGGGGAAAAACTGTTTTTT; cdr3_aa: CASSLMVAGAGEKLFF
clone_size: few; v_call: TRBV29-1; j_call: TRBJ1-2; d_call: TRBD1; cdr3_nt: TGCAGCGTCGATGATACGCCCGGGACAGGCGGGGCCGGCTACACCTTC; cdr3_aa: CSVDDTPGTGGAGYTF
clone_size: few; v_call: TRBV28; j_call: TRBJ2-1; d_call: TRBD2; cdr3_nt: TGTGCCAGCATGTTGGAAGTAGCGGGGTACAATGAGCAGTTCTTC; cdr3_aa: CASMLEVAGYNEQFF
clone_size: NA; v_call: TRBV19; j_call: TRBJ2-2; d_call: TRBD2; cdr3_nt: TGTGCCAGTACCTCTAGCGGGAGGAACACCGGGGAGCTGTTTTTT; cdr3_aa: CASTSSGRNTGELFF
clone_size: NA; v_call: TRBV7-2; j_call: TRBJ1-2; d_call: NA; cdr3_nt: TGTGCCAGCAGCCACGGACGGAACTATGGCTACACCTTC; cdr3_aa: CASSHGRNYGYTF
clone_size: NA; v_call: TRBV18; j_call: TRBJ2-7; d_call: TRBD1; cdr3_nt: TGTGCCAGCTCAGCCGGGACAGGAGCCTACGAGCAGTACTTC; cdr3_aa: CASSAGTGAYEQYF
clone_size: NA; v_call: TRBV9; j_call: TRBJ1-2; d_call: NA; cdr3_nt: TGTGCCAGCAGCCCGACAGGCCTCAAGACTAACTATGGCTACACCTTC; cdr3_aa: CASSPTGLKTNYGYTF
clone_size: NA; v_call: TRBV27; j_call: TRBJ2-2; d_call: TRBD2; cdr3_nt: TGTGCCAGCAGTTTGAGACTAGCTCCCGGGGAGCTGTTTTTT; cdr3_aa: CASSLRLAPGELFF
clone_size: NA; v_call: TRBV5-1; j_call: TRBJ2-1; d_call: NA; cdr3_nt: TGCGCCAGCAGCTTGGACAGGTACAATGAGCAGTTCTTC; cdr3_aa: CASSLDRYNEQFF
clone_size: NA; v_call: TRBV19; j_call: TRBJ1-2; d_call: NA; cdr3_nt: TGTGCCAGTAGCCGGGAGACCTATGGCTACACCTTC; cdr3_aa: CASSRETYGYTF
clone_size: NA; v_call: TRBV4-1; j_call: TRBJ2-4; d_call: NA; cdr3_nt: TGCGCCAGCAGCCAAGGCCAGGAGCTAGCCAAAAACATTCAGTACTTC; cdr3_aa: CASSQGQELAKNIQYF
clone_size: NA; v_call: TRBV11-2; j_call: TRBJ1-1; d_call: TRBD1; cdr3_nt: TGTGCCAGCAGCACACAGGGGGCTATCGCTGAAGCTTTCTTT; cdr3_aa: CASSTQGAIAEAFF
clone_size: NA; v_call: TRBV12-5; j_call: TRBJ2-5; d_call: NA; cdr3_nt: TGTGCTAGCCGAGGACAGTCGGTTGAGACCCAGTACTTC; cdr3_aa: CASRGQSVETQYF
clone_size: NA; v_call: TRBV4-1; j_call: TRBJ2-7; d_call: TRBD2; cdr3_nt: TGCGCCAGCAGCCCACGTCTAGCGGGAGAGACCTACGAGCAGTACTTC; cdr3_aa: CASSPRLAGETYEQYF
clone_size: NA; v_call: TRBV5-1; j_call: TRBJ2-3; d_call: TRBD2; cdr3_nt: TGCGCCAGCAGTCAAGCACTAGCGGGGATGACAGATACGCAGTATTTT; cdr3_aa: CASSQALAGMTDTQYF
clone_size: once; v_call: TRBV5-4; j_call: TRBJ1-1; d_call: NA; cdr3_nt: TGTGCCAGCAGCTTGGTGAGGAGCATGAACACTGAAGCTTTCTTT; cdr3_aa: CASSLVRSMNTEAFF
clone_size: NA; v_call: TRBV27; j_call: TRBJ1-2; d_call: TRBD1; cdr3_nt: TGTGCCAGCAGTTTATCGGAGGGGGCCACCCATGGCTACACCTTC; cdr3_aa: CASSLSEGATHGYTF
clone_size: NA; v_call: TRBV2; j_call: TRBJ2-5; d_call: TRBD2; cdr3_nt: TGTGCCAGCACTCTCCGCGGGGGGGCCCTGGAGACCCAGTACTTC; cdr3_aa: CASTLRGGALETQYF